This entry lists 17 T cell receptor beta chains sequenced from one sample in a study of blood T cell repertoires in COVID-19. Measured with immunoSEQ multiplex PCR; TCRdb has only the in-frame clones, and not every one. Counted here are around 140,000 clones, 80% to 90% occurring once; the ten biggest clones make up 3% to 4%. The sample consisted of PBMCs or T cells enriched from blood (not recorded which). These receptors all come from a woman aged 50 to 65 with acute COVID-19.

This clone has a single count. The J gene is TRBJ2-2, the V gene TRBV29-1, with D unclear. CDR3 length: 15 residues. V was trimmed by 5 bases and J by 4 bases, leaving 17 bases between them. Germline V gene data show CDR1 as SQVTM and CDR2 as ANQGSEA. CDR3 sequence reads: CSVFPNPPGTGELFF. In DNA, the CDR3 is TGCAGCGTTTTCCCCAACCCTCCAGGCACCGGGGAGCTGTTTTTT.

The chain has TRBV11-2 and TRBJ2-7, with D perhaps TRBD1 (6 bases). Germline V gene lookup returns CDR1 SGHAT and CDR2 FQNNGV. The CDR3 length is 14 residues. The V gene lost 1 base and the J gene lost 4 bases, with 11 bases spanning the gap. CDR3 coding DNA: TGTGCCAGCAGCTTAGCAGCAGGGGTATACGAGCAGTACTTC. Translated, it gives CASSLAAGVYEQYF.

Regarding this clone: At one end the junction does not follow the germline gene, possibly because of a read error. The chain has TRBV28 and TRBJ1-1, with D possibly matching TRBD1 (6 bases). CDR3 size: 15 residues. Germline CDR1 reads MDHEN; CDR2 reads SYDVKM. Here the CDR3 reads CASSLPQGVKTEAFF. Written as DNA, the CDR3 is TGTGCCAGCAGTCTTCCACAGGGAGTGAAGACTGAAGCTTTCTTT.

This chain uses TRBV5-1 with TRBJ2-1; D is unclear. The CDR3 length is 15 residues. Trimming pared 2 bases from V and 3 bases from J, leaving 12 bases between. Looked up from germline, CDR1 is SGHRS and CDR2 is YFSETQ. DNA of the CDR3: TGCGCCAGCAGCTTAGGAGTAGGAAGCTACAATGAGCAGTTCTTC. Protein sequence: CASSLGVGSYNEQFF.

This clone has a handful of counts. V is TRBV7-3 and J is TRBJ2-1; 12 nucleotides agree with TRBD2. CDR1 SGHTA and CDR2 FQGTGA come from the germline V gene. The CDR3 contains 15 residues. V lost 1 base to trimming and J lost 8 bases; unmatched junction nucleotides: 3. The CDR3 DNA is TGTGCCAGCAGCTTAAGTCTAGCGGGAGGGGATGAGCAGTTCTTC. Translation: CASSLSLAGGDEQFF. The entire variable domain, with the rest obtained from reference TRBV7-3 and TRBJ2-1, is as follows: GAGVSQTPSNKVTEKGKYVELRCDPISGHTALYWYRQSLGQGPEFLIYFQGTGAADDSGLPNDRFFAVRPEGSVSTLKIQRTERGDSAVYLCASSLSLAGGDEQFFGPGTRLTVL.

J is TRBJ2-1 and V is TRBV7-6, with 8 bases lining up with TRBD2. Losses at the gene ends were 2 bases for V and 2 bases for J; bases not matched to a gene: 2. From germline, CDR1 is SGHVS and CDR2 FNYEAQ. The CDR3 length is 15 residues. CDR3 DNA: TGTGCCAGCAGCTTAAGCGGGAGCCCCTACAATGAGCAGTTCTTC. Encoded protein: CASSLSGSPYNEQFF.

The chain uses TRBV7-9 and TRBJ2-1; TRBD1 might be the D (6 bases). The CDR3 is made up of 19 amino acids. Trimming stripped 5 bases from V and 0 bases from J, with 23 bases between. CDR1 and CDR2 (germline): SEHNR, FQNEAQ (reference sequence). CDR3 residues: CASSPNPRGHQSSYNEQFF. Written as DNA, the CDR3 is TGTGCCAGCAGCCCCAACCCCCGGGGACACCAAAGCTCCTACAATGAGCAGTTCTTC.

This chain joins TRBV11-2 and TRBJ2-3, with 10 bases lining up with TRBD2. The CDR3 length is 15 residues. Germline V lookup: CDR1 SGHAT, CDR2 FQNNGV. V dropped 2 bases and J dropped 6; count of bases not matched to a gene: 5. In DNA form, the CDR3 reads TGTGCCAGCAGCTTAAATCTAGCGGGAGTCGATACGCAGTATTTT. It is translated as CASSLNLAGVDTQYF. Full variable domain (outside the CDR3, taken from reference TRBV11-2 and TRBJ2-3): EAGVAQSPRYKIIEKRQSVAFWCNPISGHATLYWYQQILGQGPKLLIQFQNNGVVDDSQLPKDRFSAERLKGVDSTLKIQPAKLEDSAVYLCASSLNLAGVDTQYFGPGTRLTVL.

CDR3 sequence (DNA): TGTGCCAGCAGCTTCTTGACTAGCGGGAGGGCCGTGGGCTACAATGAGCAGTTCTTC. Protein sequence: CASSFLTSGRAVGYNEQFF. This chain connects TRBV7-9 to TRBJ2-1, with 14 bases lining up with TRBD2. Looked up from germline, CDR1 is SEHNR and CDR2 is FQNEAQ (reference sequence). Trimming took 3 bases from V and 3 from J; bases not matched to a gene: 10. There are 19 residues in the CDR3.

V is TRBV29-1 and J is TRBJ1-5; D not certain. The CDR3 loop spans 12 amino acids. The V gene's germline CDR1 is SQVTM and CDR2 ANQGSEA. V was cut by 4 bases and J by 5 bases, with 9 bases left in between. The CDR3 loop is CSVGEHDQPQHF. CDR3 DNA: TGCAGCGTTGGTGAACATGATCAGCCCCAGCATTTT.

This chain uses TRBV5-4 with TRBJ1-1; D gene unclear. Germline V gene data show CDR1 as SGHNT and CDR2 as YYREEE (reference sequence). The CDR3 has 15 residues. Trimming took off 4 bases at V and 0 bases at J, with 13 bases between the two ends. The CDR3 protein is CASSPGGILNTEAFF. CDR3 nucleotide sequence: TGTGCCAGCAGCCCCGGCGGCATACTGAACACTGAAGCTTTCTTT.

This clone was counted a single time. V usage is TRBV6-2 or TRBV6-3 and J usage is TRBJ2-7, with TRBD1 as a possible D gene (6 bases). The germline CDR1 and CDR2 sequences are MNHEY and SVGEGT. CDR3 length equals 13 residues. Trimming took 6 bases from V and 2 from J, leaving 11 bases between them. The CDR3 spells CASSEGEPYEQYF. The CDR3 bases are TGTGCCAGCAGCGAGGGGGAACCCTACGAGCAGTACTTC.

Worth noting for this clone: A read error may produce the germline difference seen at one junction end. The genes are TRBV18 and TRBJ1-6; D is possibly TRBD1 (6 bases). In germline, CDR1 is KGHSH, CDR2 LQKENI. The CDR3 is made up of 13 amino acids. Here the CDR3 DNA reads TGTGCCAACTCACCGGACAGAGCTTCACCCCTCCACTTT. It is translated as CANSPDRASPLHF.

The genes are TRBV24-1 and TRBJ1-5; 11 bases fit TRBD1. Trimming took 7 bases from V and 4 from J; bases not matched to a gene: 2. The CDR3 covers 14 residues. CDR1 and CDR2 (germline): KGHDR, SFDVKD. The chain's CDR3 is CATRGQGVNQPQHF. For the CDR3, the DNA is TGTGCCACCAGGGGACAGGGGGTAAATCAGCCCCAGCATTTT.

This clone was counted once. The CDR3: CASSEAGGYGYTF. The CDR3 DNA follows: TGCGCCAGCAGTGAGGCGGGGGGGTATGGCTACACCTTC. This chain joins TRBV10-2 and TRBJ1-2, with D perhaps TRBD1 (5 bases). The V end lost 2 bases, the J end lost 5 bases, and 9 bases lay between the germline ends. The CDR3 has 13 residues. The germline V gene encodes CDR1 WSHSY and CDR2 SAAADI.

This clone showed up just once. The V gene is TRBV14, the J gene TRBJ1-2; possible D gene TRBD1, 6 bases. Germline CDR1 and CDR2: SGHDN and FVKESK. Trimming took 1 base from V and 3 from J, leaving 15 bases between them. The CDR3 has 16 residues. This CDR3 reads CASSQGARGAHYGYTF. The CDR3 coding sequence is TGTGCCAGCAGCCAAGGAGCTCGGGGGGCACACTATGGCTACACCTTC.

The chain has TRBV6-2 or TRBV6-3 and TRBJ1-1; 7 bases match TRBD1. The length of the CDR3 is 16 residues. Looked up from germline, CDR1 is MNHEY and CDR2 is SVGEGT. V lost 6 bases, J lost 1 base, and 11 bases stayed unmatched. Written as DNA, the CDR3 is TGTGCCAGCAGCCGTACAACGACAGGGACGAACACTGAAGCTTTCTTT. It translates to CASSRTTTGTNTEAFF.